The clone carrying this TCR beta chain was picked up many times. Its antigen is undetermined. This record comes from a study of T cells in Graves' hyperthyroidism and ophthalmopathy. RNA transcripts were the template for amplifying TCR beta CDR3 regions. The TCR CDR3 was amplified in a first-round RT-PCR using the HTBI primer set. TCRdb re-called the multiplex PCR reads through MiXCR, storing one row per CDR3 protein. The sample holds about 160,000 distinct CDR3 sequences, roughly 9.4% seen once. The CDR3 loop spans 16 amino acids. V lost 5 bases and J lost 8; bases outside the gene matches: 12. From germline, CDR1 is SGHAT and CDR2 FQNNGV. Whole-study findings and limits: A model using 13 V-J features told ophthalmopathy apart from stable hyperthyroidism. Expanded thyroid clonotypes (above 0.001) were mostly also found in blood.

The sequencing sample was made of blood. The TCR sequence derives from a woman aged 18-29 years with Graves' hyperthyroidism that later progressed to Graves' ophthalmopathy. The V gene is TRBV11-2, the J gene TRBJ1-6, with TRBD1 matching 7 bases. In DNA, the CDR3 is TGTGCCAGCAGCCCCTCGACGAGGGGGCCGGATTCACCCCTCCACTTT. Translation gives CASSPSTRGPDSPLHF. Looking up the rest from reference TRBV11-2 and TRBJ1-6 gives the full variable domain: EAGVAQSPRYKIIEKRQSVAFWCNPISGHATLYWYQQILGQGPKLLIQFQNNGVVDDSQLPKDRFSAERLKGVDSTLKIQPAKLEDSAVYLCASSPSTRGPDSPLHFGNGTRLTVT.